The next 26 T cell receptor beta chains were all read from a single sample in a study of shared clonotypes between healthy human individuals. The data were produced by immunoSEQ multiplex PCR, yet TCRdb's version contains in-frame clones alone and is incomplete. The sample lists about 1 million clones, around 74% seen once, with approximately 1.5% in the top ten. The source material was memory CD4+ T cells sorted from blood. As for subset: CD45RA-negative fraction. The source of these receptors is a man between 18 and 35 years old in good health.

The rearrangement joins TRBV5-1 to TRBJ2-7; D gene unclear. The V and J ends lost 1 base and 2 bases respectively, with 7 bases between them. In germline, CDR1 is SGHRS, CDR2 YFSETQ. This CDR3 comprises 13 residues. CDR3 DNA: TGCGCCAGCAGCTTGAACGGGCCCTACGAGCAGTACTTC. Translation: CASSLNGPYEQYF. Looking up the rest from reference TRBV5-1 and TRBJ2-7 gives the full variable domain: KAGVTQTPRYLIKTRGQQVTLSCSPISGHRSVSWYQQTPGQGLQFLFEYFSETQRNKGNFPGRFSGRQFSNSRSEMNVSTLELGDSALYLCASSLNGPYEQYFGPGTRLTVT.

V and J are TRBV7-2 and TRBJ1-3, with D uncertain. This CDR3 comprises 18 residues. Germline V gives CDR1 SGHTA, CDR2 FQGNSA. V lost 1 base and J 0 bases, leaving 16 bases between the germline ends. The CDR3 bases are TGTGCCAGCAGCTTAGATATCGCAGGTTTGCTCTCTGGAAACACCATATATTTT. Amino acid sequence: CASSLDIAGLLSGNTIYF. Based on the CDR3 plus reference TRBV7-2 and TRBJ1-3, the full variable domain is GAGVSQSPSNKVTEKGKDVELRCDPISGHTALYWYRQSLGQGLEFLIYFQGNSAPDKSGLPSDRFSAERTGGSVSTLTIQRTQQEDSAVYLCASSLDIAGLLSGNTIYFGEGSWLTVV.

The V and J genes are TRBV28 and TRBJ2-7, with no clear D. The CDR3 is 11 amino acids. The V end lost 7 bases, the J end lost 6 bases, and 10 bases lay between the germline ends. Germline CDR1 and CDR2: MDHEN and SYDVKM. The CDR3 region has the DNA TGTGCCAGCACAGGAAGGTTCGAGCAGTACTTC. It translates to CASTGRFEQYF.

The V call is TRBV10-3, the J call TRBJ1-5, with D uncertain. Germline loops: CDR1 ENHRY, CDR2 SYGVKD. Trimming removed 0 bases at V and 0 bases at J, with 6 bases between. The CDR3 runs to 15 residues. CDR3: CAISESDFSNQPQHF. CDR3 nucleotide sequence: TGTGCCATCAGTGAGTCGGACTTTAGCAATCAGCCCCAGCATTTT.

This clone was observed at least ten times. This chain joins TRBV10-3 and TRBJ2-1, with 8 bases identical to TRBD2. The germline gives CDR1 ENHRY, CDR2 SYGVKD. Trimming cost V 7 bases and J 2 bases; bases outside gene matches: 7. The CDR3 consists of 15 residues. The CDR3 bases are TGTGCCATCACTGGCGGGGGGCTGACCTACAATGAGCAGTTCTTC. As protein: CAITGGGLTYNEQFF.

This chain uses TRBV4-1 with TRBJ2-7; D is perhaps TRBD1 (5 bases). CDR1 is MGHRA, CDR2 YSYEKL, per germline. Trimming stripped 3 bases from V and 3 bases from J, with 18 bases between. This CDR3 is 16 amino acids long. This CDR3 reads CASSHVPVTAYYEQYF. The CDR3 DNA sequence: TGCGCCAGCAGCCATGTCCCCGTGACAGCCTACTACGAGCAGTACTTC.

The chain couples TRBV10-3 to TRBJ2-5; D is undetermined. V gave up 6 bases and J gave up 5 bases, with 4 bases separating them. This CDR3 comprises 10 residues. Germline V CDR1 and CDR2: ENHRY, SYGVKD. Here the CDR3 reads CAIRRETQYF. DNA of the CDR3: TGTGCCATCAGGAGGGAGACCCAGTACTTC.

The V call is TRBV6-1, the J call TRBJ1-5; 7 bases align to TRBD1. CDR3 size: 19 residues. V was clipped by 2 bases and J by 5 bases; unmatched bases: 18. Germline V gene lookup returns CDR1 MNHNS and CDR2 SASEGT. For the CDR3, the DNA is TGTGCCAGCAGTGAACCCAGAGCCACCCTCCGGGACAGATATCAGCCCCAGCATTTT. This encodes CASSEPRATLRDRYQPQHF.

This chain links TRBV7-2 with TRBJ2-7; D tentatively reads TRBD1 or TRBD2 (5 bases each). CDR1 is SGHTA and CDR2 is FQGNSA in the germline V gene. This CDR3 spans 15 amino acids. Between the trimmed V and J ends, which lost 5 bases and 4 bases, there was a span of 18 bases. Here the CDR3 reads CASSPKVGTGYEQYF. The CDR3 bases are TGTGCCAGCAGCCCGAAGGTAGGGACGGGATACGAGCAGTACTTC.

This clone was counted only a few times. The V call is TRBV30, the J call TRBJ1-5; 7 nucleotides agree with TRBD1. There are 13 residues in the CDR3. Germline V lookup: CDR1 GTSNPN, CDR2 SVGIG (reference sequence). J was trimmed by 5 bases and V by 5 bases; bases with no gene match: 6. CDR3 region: CAWVDRVDQPQHF. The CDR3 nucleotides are TGTGCCTGGGTCGACAGGGTGGATCAGCCCCAGCATTTT.

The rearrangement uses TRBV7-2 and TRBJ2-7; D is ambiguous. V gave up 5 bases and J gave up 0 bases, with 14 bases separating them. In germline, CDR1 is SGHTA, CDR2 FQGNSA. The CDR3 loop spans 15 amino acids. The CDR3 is CASSPSRQTSYEQYF. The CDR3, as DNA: TGTGCCAGCAGCCCGAGTCGACAAACCTCCTACGAGCAGTACTTC.

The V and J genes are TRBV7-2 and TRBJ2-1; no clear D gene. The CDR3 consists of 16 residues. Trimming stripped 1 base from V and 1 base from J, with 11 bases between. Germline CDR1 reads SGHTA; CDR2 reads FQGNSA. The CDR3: CASSLVNPASYNEQFF. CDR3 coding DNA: TGTGCCAGCAGCTTAGTAAACCCGGCGTCCTACAATGAGCAGTTCTTC.

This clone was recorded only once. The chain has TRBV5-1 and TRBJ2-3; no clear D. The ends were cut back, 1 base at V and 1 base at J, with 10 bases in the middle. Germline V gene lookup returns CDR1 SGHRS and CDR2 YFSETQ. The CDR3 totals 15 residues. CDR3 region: CASSLPDGGTDTQYF. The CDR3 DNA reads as TGCGCCAGCAGCTTGCCCGACGGCGGCACAGATACGCAGTATTTT.

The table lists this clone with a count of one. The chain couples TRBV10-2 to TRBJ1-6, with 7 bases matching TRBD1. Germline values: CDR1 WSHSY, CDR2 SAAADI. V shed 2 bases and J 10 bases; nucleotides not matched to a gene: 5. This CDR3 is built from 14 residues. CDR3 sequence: CASSENRGLSPLHF. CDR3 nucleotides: TGCGCCAGCAGTGAGAACAGGGGCCTATCACCCCTCCACTTT.

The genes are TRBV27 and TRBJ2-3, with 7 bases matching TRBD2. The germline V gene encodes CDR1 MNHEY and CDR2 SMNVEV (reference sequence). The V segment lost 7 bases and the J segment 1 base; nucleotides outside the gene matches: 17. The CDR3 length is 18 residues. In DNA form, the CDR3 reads TGTGCCAGCAAACTATCAGCCCAGACTAGCTTCGGCACAGATACGCAGTATTTT. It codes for CASKLSAQTSFGTDTQYF.

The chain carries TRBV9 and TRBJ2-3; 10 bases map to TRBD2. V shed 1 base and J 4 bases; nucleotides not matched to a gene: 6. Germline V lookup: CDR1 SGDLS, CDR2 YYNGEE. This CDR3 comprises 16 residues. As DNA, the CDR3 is TGTGCCAGCAGCGTATACCAGCGGGAGGGTTCAGATACGCAGTATTTT. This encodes CASSVYQREGSDTQYF.

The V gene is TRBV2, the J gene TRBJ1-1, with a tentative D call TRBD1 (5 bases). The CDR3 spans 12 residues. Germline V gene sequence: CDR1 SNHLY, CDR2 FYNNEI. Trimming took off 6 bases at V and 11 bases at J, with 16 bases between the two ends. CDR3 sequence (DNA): TGTGCCAGCAGCATTGCCCCCGGGGGGGCTTTCTTT. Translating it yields CASSIAPGGAFF.

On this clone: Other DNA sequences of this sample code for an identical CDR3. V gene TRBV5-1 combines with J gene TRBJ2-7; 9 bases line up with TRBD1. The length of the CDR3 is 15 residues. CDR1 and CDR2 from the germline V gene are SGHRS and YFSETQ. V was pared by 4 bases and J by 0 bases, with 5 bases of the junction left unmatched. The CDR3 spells CASSLGQGSSYEQYF. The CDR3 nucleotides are TGCGCCAGCAGCCTCGGACAGGGGAGCTCCTACGAGCAGTACTTC.

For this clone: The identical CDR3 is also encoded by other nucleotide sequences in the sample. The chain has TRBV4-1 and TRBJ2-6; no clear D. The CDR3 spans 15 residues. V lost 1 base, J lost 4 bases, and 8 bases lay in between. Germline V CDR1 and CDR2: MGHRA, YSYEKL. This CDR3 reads CASSQGSSGANVLTF. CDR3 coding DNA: TGCGCCAGCAGCCAAGGATCGTCCGGGGCCAACGTCCTGACTTTC.

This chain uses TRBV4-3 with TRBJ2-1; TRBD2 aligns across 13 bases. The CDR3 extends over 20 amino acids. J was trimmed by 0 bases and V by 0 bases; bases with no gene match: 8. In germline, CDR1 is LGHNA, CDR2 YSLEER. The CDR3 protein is CASSQDWTSGSPHSYNEQFF. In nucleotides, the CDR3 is TGCGCCAGCAGCCAAGATTGGACTAGCGGGAGTCCTCACTCCTACAATGAGCAGTTCTTC.

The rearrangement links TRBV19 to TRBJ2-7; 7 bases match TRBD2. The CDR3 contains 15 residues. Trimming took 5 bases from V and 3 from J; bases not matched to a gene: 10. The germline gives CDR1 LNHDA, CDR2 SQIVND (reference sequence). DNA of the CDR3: TGTGCCAGTAGTTCCACCGGGGGGACTTTCTACGAGCAGTACTTC. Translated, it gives CASSSTGGTFYEQYF.

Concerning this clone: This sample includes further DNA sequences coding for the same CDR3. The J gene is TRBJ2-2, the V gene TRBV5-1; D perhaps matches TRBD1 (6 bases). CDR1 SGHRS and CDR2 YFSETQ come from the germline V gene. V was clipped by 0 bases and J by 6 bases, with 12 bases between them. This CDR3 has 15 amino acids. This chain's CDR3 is CASSLVQGSPGELFF. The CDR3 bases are TGCGCCAGCAGCTTGGTTCAGGGGTCCCCCGGGGAGCTGTTTTTT. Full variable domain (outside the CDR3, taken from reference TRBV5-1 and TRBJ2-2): KAGVTQTPRYLIKTRGQQVTLSCSPISGHRSVSWYQQTPGQGLQFLFEYFSETQRNKGNFPGRFSGRQFSNSRSEMNVSTLELGDSALYLCASSLVQGSPGELFFGEGSRLTVL.

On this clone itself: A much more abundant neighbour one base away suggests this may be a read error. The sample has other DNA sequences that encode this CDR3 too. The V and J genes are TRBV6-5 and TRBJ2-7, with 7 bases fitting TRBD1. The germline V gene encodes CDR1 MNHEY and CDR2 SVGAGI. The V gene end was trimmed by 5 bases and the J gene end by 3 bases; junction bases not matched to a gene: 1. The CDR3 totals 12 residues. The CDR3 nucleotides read TGTGCCAGCAGTGGGGACAGCTACGAGCAGTACTTC. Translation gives CASSGDSYEQYF.

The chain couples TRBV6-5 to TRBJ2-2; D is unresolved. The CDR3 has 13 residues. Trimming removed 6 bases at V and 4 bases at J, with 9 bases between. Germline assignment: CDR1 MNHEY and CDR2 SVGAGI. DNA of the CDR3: TGTGCCAGCAGGCCGGTAGGCACCGGGGAGCTGTTTTTT. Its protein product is CASRPVGTGELFF.

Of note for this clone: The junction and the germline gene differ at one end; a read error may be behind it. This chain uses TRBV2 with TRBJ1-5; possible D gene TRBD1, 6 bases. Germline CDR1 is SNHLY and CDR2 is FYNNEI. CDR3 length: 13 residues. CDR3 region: CASSEAGTGSKDF. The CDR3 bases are TGTGCCAGCAGTGAAGCGGGTACAGGGTCTAAGGATTTT.

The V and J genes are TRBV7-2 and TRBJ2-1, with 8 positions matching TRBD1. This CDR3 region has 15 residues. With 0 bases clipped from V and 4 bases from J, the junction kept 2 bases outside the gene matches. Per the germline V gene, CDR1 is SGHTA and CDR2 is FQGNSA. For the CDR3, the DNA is TGTGCCAGCAGCTTAGCACAGGGGGTGTACAATGAGCAGTTCTTC. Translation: CASSLAQGVYNEQFF.